Presented here are 20 T cell receptor beta chains from one specimen sequenced in a study of shared clonotypes between healthy human individuals. As defined, naive CD8 cells were CD45RO-negative and positively selected for CCR7, with terminally differentiated effector memory CD45RA+ cells excluded. Profiling relied on immunoSEQ multiplex PCR, and the TCRdb table lists in-frame clones only, not all of them. The repertoire holds around 2,100,000 clones, with about 95% as singletons. Sample: naive CD8+ T cells sorted from blood. The receptor set was obtained from a man aged 18 to 30 in good health.

The chain links TRBV13 to TRBJ1-1; the match to TRBD1 covers 9 bases. CDR1 PRHDT and CDR2 FYEKMQ come from the germline V gene (reference sequence). V lost 5 bases to trimming and J lost 1 base; unmatched junction nucleotides: 8. The CDR3 loop spans 16 amino acids. CDR3 residues: CASSQGDRVANTEAFF. CDR3 coding DNA: TGTGCCAGCAGCCAAGGGGACAGGGTGGCGAACACTGAAGCTTTCTTT.

This sequence joins TRBV5-4 and TRBJ1-3; D possibly corresponds to TRBD1 (5 bases). Trimming stripped 3 bases from V and 0 bases from J, with 7 bases between. The CDR3 length is 14 residues. Germline V gene lookup returns CDR1 SGHNT and CDR2 YYREEE (reference sequence). In DNA, the CDR3 is TGTGCCAGCAGCTGGGACGTCTCTGGAAACACCATATATTTT. Translated: CASSWDVSGNTIYF.

This chain uses TRBV4-1 with TRBJ2-2; D is unresolved. V was shortened by 1 base and J by 6 bases, with 12 bases between the two germline ends. From germline, CDR1 is MGHRA and CDR2 YSYEKL. CDR3 length equals 15 residues. This CDR3 is CASSQVVDGPGELFF. The CDR3, as DNA: TGCGCCAGCAGCCAAGTGGTCGACGGGCCCGGGGAGCTGTTTTTT.

The chain is built from TRBV10-3 and TRBJ1-1; tentative D call: TRBD1 (5 bases). The germline V gene has CDR1 ENHRY and CDR2 SYGVKD. The CDR3 spans 11 residues. The CDR3 protein is CAAGGGTEAFF. CDR3 DNA sequence: TGTGCAGCTGGGGGGGGCACTGAAGCTTTCTTT.

The J gene is TRBJ2-7, the V gene TRBV6-1, with D unresolved. Germline CDR1 is MNHNS and CDR2 is SASEGT. The CDR3 extends over 12 amino acids. Trimming stripped 2 bases from V and 5 bases from J, with 7 bases between. The CDR3: CASSEIMDEQYF. The DNA of the CDR3 is TGTGCCAGCAGTGAAATTATGGACGAGCAGTACTTC.

The chain has TRBV4-2 and TRBJ1-5; D is unclear. This CDR3 comprises 16 residues. The germline V and J ends were trimmed by 6 bases and 0 bases, with 15 bases remaining between them. Germline values: CDR1 LGHNA, CDR2 YNFKEQ. In DNA form, the CDR3 reads TGTGCCAGCAGTCCCTCCGGGAGTTATAGCAATCAGCCCCAGCATTTT. Its translation: CASSPSGSYSNQPQHF.

V is TRBV4-3 and J is TRBJ1-6; 10 positions match TRBD1. The trim removed 0 bases at V and 8 bases at J, leaving 7 bases unmatched. The CDR3 sequence is 17 residues long. Germline V gene data show CDR1 as LGHNA and CDR2 as YSLEER. The CDR3 DNA sequence: TGCGCCAGCAGCCAAGATTCGGGACAGGGGAAGTATTCACCCCTCCACTTT. It encodes CASSQDSGQGKYSPLHF.

The chain is built from TRBV5-1 and TRBJ2-1; D is possibly TRBD1 (5 bases). This CDR3 has 12 residues. Trimming stripped 4 bases from V and 8 bases from J, with 10 bases between. Germline CDR1 SGHRS, CDR2 YFSETQ. The CDR3 region has the DNA TGCGCCAGCAGCGTACAGGTTGATGAGCAGTTCTTC. Residues: CASSVQVDEQFF.

With respect to this clone: The same CDR3 also results from other DNA sequences found in this sample. The gene calls are TRBV6-5 and TRBJ2-7; D is tentatively TRBD1 or TRBD2 (5 bases each). CDR1 is MNHEY and CDR2 is SVGAGI in the germline V gene. Trimming took 2 bases from V and 4 from J, leaving 12 bases between them. The CDR3 spans 14 residues. CDR3 in amino acids: CASSYGGGGYEQYF. Written as DNA, the CDR3 is TGTGCCAGCAGTTACGGGGGTGGGGGATACGAGCAGTACTTC.

This chain joins TRBV27 and TRBJ1-4; D call uncertain. This CDR3 is built from 13 residues. Trimming pared 6 bases from V and 4 bases from J, leaving 9 bases between. Germline V gives CDR1 MNHEY, CDR2 SMNVEV (reference sequence). CDR3 sequence (DNA): TGTGCCAGCAGGGGGAGCGATAATGAAAAACTGTTTTTT. Its protein is CASRGSDNEKLFF. The full variable domain, in which reference TRBV27 and TRBJ1-4 provide the parts outside the CDR3, is EAQVTQNPRYLITVTGKKLTVTCSQNMNHEYMSWYRQDPGLGLRQIYYSMNVEVTDKGDVPEGYKVSRKEKRNFPLILESPSPNQTSLYFCASRGSDNEKLFFGSGTQLSVL.

The chain couples TRBV27 to TRBJ2-7; D unresolved. Germline-derived CDR1 and CDR2 are MNHEY and SMNVEV (reference sequence). Trimming took off 1 base at V and 0 bases at J, with 10 bases between the two ends. This CDR3 has 15 amino acids. The CDR3 region is CASSLYPDHSYEQYF. The CDR3 DNA reads as TGTGCCAGCAGTTTATATCCAGACCACTCCTACGAGCAGTACTTC.

The CDR3 sequence is CASSVGTGSNTGELFF. In DNA, the CDR3 is TGTGCCAGCAGCGTAGGGACAGGGAGTAACACCGGGGAGCTGTTTTTT. The chain couples TRBV9 to TRBJ2-2, with TRBD1 matching over 8 bases. CDR3 length equals 16 residues. Per germline, CDR1 SGDLS and CDR2 YYNGEE. J was trimmed by 2 bases and V by 0 bases; bases with no gene match: 3.

About this clone: In the same sample, other DNA sequences code for this CDR3. This sequence joins TRBV5-6 and TRBJ1-5, with no clear D. V was shortened by 0 bases and J by 2 bases, with 6 bases between the two germline ends. The CDR3 spans 14 residues. CDR1 SGHDT and CDR2 YYEEEE come from the germline V gene. CDR3 nucleotide sequence: TGTGCCAGCAGCTTGGCCGGGGGCAATCAGCCCCAGCATTTT. Its translation: CASSLAGGNQPQHF.

Points on this clone: Other DNA sequences in this specimen translate into the identical CDR3. V gene TRBV6-5 combines with J gene TRBJ2-1; 14 bases map to TRBD2. V trimming: 4 bases; J trimming: 6 bases; junction bases outside the gene matches: 2. The CDR3 covers 15 residues. Germline V gives CDR1 MNHEY, CDR2 SVGAGI. CDR3 bases: TGTGCCAGCAGTTCCGGACTAGCGGGAGGCAATGAGCAGTTCTTC. Translation: CASSSGLAGGNEQFF.

Of note for this clone: Other DNA sequences within the sample encode an identical CDR3. This chain links TRBV4-1 with TRBJ2-7; D is undetermined. With 3 bases removed from V and 1 base from J, the gap between germline ends came to 7 bases. Germline V gene lookup returns CDR1 MGHRA and CDR2 YSYEKL. The CDR3 is 13 residues long. In DNA, the CDR3 is TGCGCCAGCAGCCAGGAATCGTCCTACGAGCAGTACTTC. Amino acid sequence: CASSQESSYEQYF.

J is TRBJ2-7 and V is TRBV10-2; 8 nucleotides match TRBD1. Germline V gene lookup returns CDR1 WSHSY and CDR2 SAAADI. CDR3 length equals 12 residues. V shed 8 bases, J shed 2 bases, and the junction held 2 bases outside the gene matches. The CDR3, as DNA: TGCGCCAGCGGGGACAGGACCTACGAGCAGTACTTC. This encodes CASGDRTYEQYF.

The CDR3 coding sequence is TGTGCCAGCAGTTTATCATTGAGAGGGACCGAGCAGTACTTC. Translation: CASSLSLRGTEQYF. The genes are TRBV27 and TRBJ2-7; D may be TRBD1 or TRBD2 (5 bases each). The germline V gene encodes CDR1 MNHEY and CDR2 SMNVEV (reference sequence). This CDR3 is built from 14 residues. The V gene lost 0 bases and the J gene lost 6 bases, with 12 bases spanning the gap.

The rearrangement links TRBV4-1 to TRBJ2-3; D not certain. V lost 3 bases and J lost 4, with 8 bases in between. CDR1 is MGHRA, CDR2 YSYEKL, per germline. This CDR3 has 13 residues. CDR3 amino acids: CASSQADPDTQYF. The CDR3 coding sequence is TGCGCCAGCAGCCAGGCCGACCCAGATACGCAGTATTTT.

This clone was observed once. This sequence joins TRBV9 and TRBJ2-7; tentative D call: TRBD2 (6 bases). V lost 0 bases and J lost 5, with 15 bases in between. The CDR3 has 15 residues. The germline V gene has CDR1 SGDLS and CDR2 YYNGEE. The CDR3 nucleotides read TGTGCCAGCAGCGTAGCGTCGGGAGAGTACAACGAGCAGTACTTC. It codes for CASSVASGEYNEQYF. The full variable domain, its missing parts supplied by reference TRBV9 and TRBJ2-7, is DSGVTQTPKHLITATGQRVTLRCSPRSGDLSVYWYQQSLDQGLQFLIQYYNGEERAKGNILERFSAQQFPDLHSELNLSSLELGDSALYFCASSVASGEYNEQYFGPGTRLTVT.

The count of this clone is one. The CDR3 DNA follows: TGTGCCAGCGGGGGTCCAACCGGGGAGCTGTTTTTT. It specifies CASGGPTGELFF. This rearrangement joins TRBV7-9 to TRBJ2-2; D might be TRBD1 or TRBD2, each matching 5 bases. V lost 8 bases and J lost 5, with 9 bases in between. The CDR3 extends over 12 amino acids. Germline assignment: CDR1 SEHNR and CDR2 FQNEAQ (reference sequence). The entire variable domain, with the rest obtained from reference TRBV7-9 and TRBJ2-2, is as follows: DTGVSQNPRHKITKRGQNVTFRCDPISEHNRLYWYRQTLGQGPEFLTYFQNEAQLEKSRLLSDRFSAERPKGSFSTLEIQRTEQGDSAMYLCASGGPTGELFFGEGSRLTVL.